The rows below give T cell receptor beta chains drawn from one sample of a study of somatic mutations in cytotoxic T cells in rheumatoid arthritis. The data were produced by immunoSEQ multiplex PCR, yet TCRdb's version contains in-frame clones alone and is incomplete. The sample lists about 10,000 clones; around 81% were seen once. Material: CD8+ T cells sorted from blood. These receptors were obtained from an adult with rheumatoid arthritis. Each CDR3 is given with its conserved first and last residue. D genes are given only for firm matches. Size values are once, few and many counts, or a class for expanded clones, and some rows have none.

D,size,J,V,DNA,CDR3
NA,NA,TRBJ1-5,TRBV21-1,TGTGCCAGCAGCATTTACAGAAATCAGCCCCAGCATTTT,CASSIYRNQPQHF
TRBD1,large,TRBJ1-2,TRBV29-1,TGCAGCGTTCTCCGGGACAGGGGTACTGGCTACACCTTC,CSVLRDRGTGYTF
TRBD2,NA,TRBJ2-5,TRBV7-3,TGTGCCAGCAGCTTGGGCGGGGGGCCTCAAGAGACCCAGTACTTC,CASSLGGGPQETQYF
NA,NA,TRBJ1-1,TRBV30,TGTGCCTGGAGTCTAGCTCGAGGGACTGAAGCTTTCTTT,CAWSLARGTEAFF
NA,NA,TRBJ1-1,TRBV5-1,TGCGCCAGCAGACCGGGGCAGTTGAACACTGAAGCTTTCTTT,CASRPGQLNTEAFF
NA,NA,TRBJ2-2,TRBV30,TGTGCCTGGAGTGTTGACGGGGGAACCGGGGAGCTGTTTTTT,CAWSVDGGTGELFF
TRBD1,once,TRBJ2-5,TRBV2,TGTGCCAGCAGTGAAAGAGACAGGGGAGAGACCCAGTACTTC,CASSERDRGETQYF
NA,NA,TRBJ1-2,TRBV30,TGTGCCTGGAGACTCGCCCCACAGTATGGCTACACCTTC,CAWRLAPQYGYTF
TRBD1,NA,TRBJ2-2,TRBV5-8,TGTGCCAGCAGCTTGTGGGCAGGGGGCGCGACCGGGGAGCTGTTTTTT,CASSLWAGGATGELFF
TRBD1,once,TRBJ2-7,TRBV14,TGTGCCAGCAGCCCTACGACAGGGATCATTTACGAGCAGTACTTC,CASSPTTGIIYEQYF
NA,NA,TRBJ2-1,TRBV7-9,TGTGCCAGCAGCTCCGGACCCAATGAGCAGTTCTTC,CASSSGPNEQFF
NA,NA,TRBJ1-5,TRBV27,TGTGCCAGCGCCAAGATCACTAGCAATCAGCCCCAGCATTTT,CASAKITSNQPQHF
NA,NA,TRBJ1-2,TRBV4-2,TGTGCCACCCGGGCCCCACTCACTTATGGCTACACCTTC,CATRAPLTYGYTF
TRBD1,few,TRBJ1-1,TRBV14,TGTGCCAGCAGCTATCTAGGACAGGGCCCTGAAGCTTTCTTT,CASSYLGQGPEAFF
TRBD2,NA,TRBJ2-7,TRBV7-2,TGTGCCAGCAGCTTCGGCCTAGCGGGGGGCTACGAGCAGTACTTC,CASSFGLAGGYEQYF
TRBD2,NA,TRBJ2-5,TRBV9,TGTGCCAGCAGCCCTGGGGGAGGGGCGCTAGGAGAGACCCAGTACTTC,CASSPGGGALGETQYF
TRBD1,few,TRBJ1-1,TRBV6-5,TGTGCCAGCAGTTTAGGGGGCGGTGAAGCTTTCTTT,CASSLGGGEAFF
NA,NA,TRBJ1-6,TRBV5-6,TGTGCCAGCAGCTTGGCCGCGGCGAACAATTCACCCCTCCACTTT,CASSLAAANNSPLHF
NA,NA,TRBJ2-5,TRBV4-2,TGTGCCAGCAGCCAAGAGGGGGTGCAAGAGACCCAGTACTTC,CASSQEGVQETQYF
NA,NA,TRBJ2-5,TRBV7-2,TGTGCCAGCAGCTTAGCGCAGGGGCAGACCCAGTACTTC,CASSLAQGQTQYF